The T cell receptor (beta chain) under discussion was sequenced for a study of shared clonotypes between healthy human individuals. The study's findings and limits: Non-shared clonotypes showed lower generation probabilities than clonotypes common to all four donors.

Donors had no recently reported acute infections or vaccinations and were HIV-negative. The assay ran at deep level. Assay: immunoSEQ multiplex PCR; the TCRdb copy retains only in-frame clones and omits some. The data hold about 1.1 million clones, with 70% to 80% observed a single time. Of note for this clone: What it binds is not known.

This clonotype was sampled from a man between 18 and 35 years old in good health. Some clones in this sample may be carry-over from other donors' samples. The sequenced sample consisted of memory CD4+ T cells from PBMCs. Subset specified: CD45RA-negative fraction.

The CDR3 DNA is TGTGCCAGCTCACTGGGCAGACCAGAGACCCAGTACTTC. Translated: CASSLGRPETQYF. The chain links TRBV28 to TRBJ2-5; no clear D. The CDR3 consists of 13 residues. The germline V and J ends were trimmed by 8 bases and 4 bases, with 14 bases remaining between them. Per the germline V gene, CDR1 is MDHEN and CDR2 is SYDVKM.